These 29 T cell receptor beta chains were sequenced from one sample in a study of CD4 T cells in relation to SARS-CoV-2 and coronaviruses. Unexposed donor CD4+ T cells date from 2011-2018, before the COVID-19 pandemic. CD4+ T cells were isolated from the cells after around eleven days of culture. The assay was immunoSEQ multiplex PCR, and TCRdb's table has in-frame clones only and misses some. The sample includes just under 30,000 clones, more than 75% seen only once; the top ten take about 16%. No antigens are known for them. The sample taken for sequencing was CD4+ T cells from PBMCs, cultured in vitro. The receptor set was obtained from a human donor in good health.

The chain uses TRBV7-2 and TRBJ1-2, with D unresolved. Germline-derived CDR1 and CDR2 are SGHTA and FQGNSA. With 5 bases removed from V and 5 bases from J, the gap between germline ends came to 6 bases. This CDR3 comprises 11 residues. The CDR3 DNA is TGTGCCAGCAGCATCGTTTATGGCTACACCTTC. It codes for CASSIVYGYTF.

CDR3 region: CASSQLVTEAFF. Written as DNA, the CDR3 is TGTGCCAGCAGCCAACTTGTGACTGAAGCTTTCTTT. The chain carries TRBV7-8 and TRBJ1-1, with D unclear. This CDR3 region has 12 residues. Between the trimmed V and J ends, which lost 5 bases and 5 bases, there was a span of 9 bases. CDR1 and CDR2 from the germline V gene are SGHVS and FQNEAQ.

CDR3: CASSVAPTGGNSGNTEAFF. CDR3 DNA sequence: TGTGCCAGCAGCGTAGCGCCGACAGGGGGCAATAGCGGAAACACTGAAGCTTTCTTT. The chain has TRBV9 and TRBJ1-1, with 10 bases identical to TRBD1. Germline values: CDR1 SGDLS, CDR2 YYNGEE. The CDR3 consists of 19 residues. Trimming at V came to 0 bases and at J to 2 bases, leaving 13 bases not matched to a gene.

The chain joins TRBV6-1 to TRBJ2-7; D unresolved. The germline CDR1 and CDR2 sequences are MNHNS and SASEGT. The CDR3 extends over 12 amino acids. V was shortened by 2 bases and J by 3 bases, with 5 bases between the two germline ends. CDR3 protein: CASSELSYEQYF. The CDR3 DNA reads as TGTGCCAGCAGTGAACTGAGCTACGAGCAGTACTTC.

The chain employs TRBV5-4 and TRBJ2-5, with D perhaps TRBD1 or TRBD2 (6 bases each). V was pared by 2 bases and J by 4 bases, with 15 bases between. The CDR3 sequence is 15 residues long. From germline, CDR1 is SGHNT and CDR2 YYREEE (reference sequence). The CDR3 reads CASSFGGGPGETQYF. The CDR3 DNA is TGTGCCAGCAGCTTTGGAGGGGGGCCAGGAGAGACCCAGTACTTC.

Here the CDR3 reads CASSRVMDRLNSYEQYF. Written as DNA, the CDR3 is TGCGCCAGCAGCCGGGTCATGGACAGGCTAAACTCCTACGAGCAGTACTTC. The J gene is TRBJ2-7, the V gene TRBV4-3; 7 positions match TRBD1. The V and J ends lost 4 bases and 0 bases, in that order; junction bases with no gene match: 12. CDR3 size: 17 residues. In germline, CDR1 is LGHNA, CDR2 YSLEER.

This chain uses TRBV10-3 with TRBJ2-3; TRBD1 aligns across 9 bases. The germline V gene encodes CDR1 ENHRY and CDR2 SYGVKD. Germline trimming cut 4 bases from V and 4 bases from J; bases unmatched to any gene: 6. CDR3 size: 15 residues. CDR3 DNA: TGTGCCATCAGTGTCCCGGGACAGGGTGCAGATACGCAGTATTTT. Amino acid sequence: CAISVPGQGADTQYF.

The chain recombines TRBV7-2 with TRBJ2-7; 13 positions match TRBD2. The germline gives CDR1 SGHTA, CDR2 FQGNSA. This CDR3 is built from 15 residues. Trimming took 5 bases from V and 1 from J; bases not matched to a gene: 2. CDR3 amino acids: CASSVGLAGSYEQYF. CDR3 bases: TGTGCCAGCAGCGTGGGACTAGCGGGATCCTACGAGCAGTACTTC.

The chain uses TRBV4-2 and TRBJ2-3, with D possibly TRBD2 on 5 matching bases. From germline, CDR1 is LGHNA and CDR2 YNFKEQ. V lost 1 base, J lost 1 base, and 12 bases lay in between. This CDR3 comprises 16 residues. The CDR3 loop reads CASSQAASRRTDTQYF. The CDR3 bases are TGTGCCAGCAGCCAAGCGGCTAGCCGACGCACAGATACGCAGTATTTT.

This chain links TRBV5-1 with TRBJ1-5, with D perhaps matching TRBD1 (5 bases). V lost 6 bases to trimming and J lost 7 bases, with 11 bases between them. The CDR3 consists of 12 residues. CDR1 is SGHRS and CDR2 is YFSETQ in the germline V gene. The CDR3 spells CASTGGFQPQHF. The CDR3 DNA reads as TGCGCCAGCACGGGGGGTTTCCAGCCCCAGCATTTT.

The J gene is TRBJ2-5, the V gene TRBV6-5, with a weak D call TRBD1 (5 bases). The CDR3 consists of 14 residues. Trimming removed 10 bases from V and 4 bases from J, with 19 bases in between. The germline CDR1 and CDR2 sequences are MNHEY and SVGAGI. In DNA form, the CDR3 reads TGTGCCACCAGGAATAGGGGTAGGGGAGAGACCCAGTACTTC. Protein product: CATRNRGRGETQYF.

The CDR3 spells CASSPQRDGDPLIRANYGYTF. The CDR3 bases are TGTGCCAGCTCACCACAACGGGACGGCGATCCCTTGATTCGAGCTAACTATGGCTACACCTTC. The chain is built from TRBV18 and TRBJ1-2; D might be TRBD1 (5 bases). Germline V CDR1 and CDR2: KGHSH, LQKENI. CDR3 length: 21 amino acids. The ends were cut back, 1 base at V and 0 bases at J, with 27 bases in the middle.

The J gene is TRBJ2-6, the V gene TRBV27, with D unresolved. The CDR3 loop spans 15 amino acids. The germline V gene has CDR1 MNHEY and CDR2 SMNVEV (reference sequence). V was clipped by 7 bases and J by 0 bases, with 10 bases between them. The CDR3 DNA reads as TGTGCCAGCACCGAGTCCTACTCTGGGGCCAACGTCCTGACTTTC. Translated, it gives CASTESYSGANVLTF.

The rearrangement links TRBV3-1 (or the pseudogene TRBV3-2) to TRBJ2-1; D unclear. The CDR3 has 11 residues. Trimming removed 1 base from V and 12 bases from J, with 7 bases in between. CDR1 LGHDT and CDR2 YNNKEL come from the germline V gene (reference sequence). CDR3 region: CASSQGRGQFF. The CDR3 DNA follows: TGTGCCAGCAGCCAAGGGAGAGGGCAGTTCTTC.

This clone was seen a single time. V gene TRBV7-9 combines with J gene TRBJ1-4; D unresolved. Between the trimmed V and J ends, which lost 4 bases and 8 bases, there was a span of 8 bases. CDR1 and CDR2 from the germline V gene are SEHNR and FQNEAQ (reference sequence). This CDR3 contains 12 residues. CDR3 in DNA: TGTGCCAGCAGCTCCCATGACGAAAAACTGTTTTTT. Translation: CASSSHDEKLFF.

The V and J genes are TRBV19 and TRBJ2-3; 13 bases are a match to TRBD2. This CDR3 region has 17 residues. With V trimmed by 5 bases and J by 4 bases, 9 bases remained unmatched. The germline CDR1 and CDR2 sequences are LNHDA and SQIVND (reference sequence). This CDR3 is CASSPGTSGIRADTQYF. The CDR3, as DNA: TGTGCCAGTAGTCCAGGGACTAGCGGGATTCGGGCAGATACGCAGTATTTT.

The gene calls are TRBV30 and TRBJ1-1; tentatively, D is TRBD1 (6 bases). Trimming took off 2 bases at V and 0 bases at J, with 10 bases between the two ends. This CDR3 has 14 amino acids. Germline V gene sequence: CDR1 GTSNPN, CDR2 SVGIG (reference sequence). The CDR3 region has the DNA TGTGCCTGGAGTCTCGGGACACTGAACACTGAAGCTTTCTTT. Translation gives CAWSLGTLNTEAFF. The full variable domain, its missing parts supplied by reference TRBV30 and TRBJ1-1, is SQTIHQWPATLVQPVGSPLSLECTVEGTSNPNLYWYRQAAGRGLQLLFYSVGIGQISSEVPQNLSASRPQDRQFILSSKKLLLSDSGFYLCAWSLGTLNTEAFFGQGTRLTVV.

This clone has just a few counts. This chain uses TRBV9 with TRBJ1-6; the D gene is possibly TRBD1 (6 bases). V was pared by 0 bases and J by 8 bases, with 15 bases between. The CDR3 is made up of 16 amino acids. The germline gives CDR1 SGDLS, CDR2 YYNGEE. CDR3 sequence (DNA): TGTGCCAGCAGCGTAGGAACAGGGCCGTTCTATTCACCCCTCCACTTT. Encoded protein: CASSVGTGPFYSPLHF.

The chain has TRBV7-9 and TRBJ1-5; a weak D match, TRBD1 (5 bases). CDR3 length equals 14 residues. Deletions cut 1 base from V and 5 bases from J, with 9 bases between. Germline V CDR1 and CDR2: SEHNR, FQNEAQ (reference sequence). The CDR3 is CASSLDGAYQPQHF. The DNA for the CDR3 is TGTGCCAGCAGCTTAGATGGGGCGTATCAGCCCCAGCATTTT.

The chain employs TRBV4-3 and TRBJ1-1; 10 nucleotides agree with TRBD1. V lost 4 bases, J lost 1 base, and 3 bases stayed unmatched. Germline V lookup: CDR1 LGHNA, CDR2 YSLEER. This CDR3 spans 15 amino acids. The CDR3 region has the DNA TGCGCCAGCAGCCGGGACAGGGGTCGGAACACTGAAGCTTTCTTT. This encodes CASSRDRGRNTEAFF.

The table lists this clone with a count of one. V usage is TRBV5-5 and J usage is TRBJ2-5, with a tentative D call TRBD1 (5 bases). From germline, CDR1 is SGHKS and CDR2 YYEKEE (reference sequence). CDR3 length: 14 amino acids. The V end lost 4 bases, the J end lost 1 base, and 11 bases lay between the germline ends. CDR3 nucleotide sequence: TGTGCCAGCAGCCCCAGACAGCCCCAAGAGACCCAGTACTTC. This gives the protein CASSPRQPQETQYF.

The V gene is TRBV12-3 or TRBV12-4, the J gene TRBJ1-4, with D possibly matching TRBD1 (5 bases). Trimming took off 3 bases at V and 13 bases at J, with 12 bases between the two ends. This CDR3 comprises 12 residues. This CDR3 reads CASSFRQGGLFF. CDR3 in DNA: TGTGCCAGCAGTTTTCGGCAGGGCGGACTGTTTTTT.

The genes are TRBV30 and TRBJ1-3, with D perhaps matching TRBD1 (6 bases). V lost 5 bases and J 0 bases, leaving 14 bases between the germline ends. The CDR3 runs to 15 residues. The germline gives CDR1 GTSNPN, CDR2 SVGIG (reference sequence). CDR3 loop: CAWDGQFSSGNTIYF. As DNA, the CDR3 is TGTGCCTGGGATGGACAGTTCAGCTCTGGAAACACCATATATTTT.

The V gene is TRBV5-1, the J gene TRBJ2-5, with unresolved D. CDR3 length: 14 residues. Germline CDR1 SGHRS, CDR2 YFSETQ. Between the trimmed V and J ends, which lost 6 bases and 1 base, there was a span of 13 bases. This chain's CDR3 is CASTRVASQETQYF. CDR3 sequence (DNA): TGCGCCAGCACCCGGGTGGCTAGCCAAGAGACCCAGTACTTC.

The V and J genes are TRBV7-9 and TRBJ2-7; D is perhaps TRBD1 (6 bases). The CDR3 totals 15 residues. Germline lookup yields CDR1 SEHNR and CDR2 FQNEAQ (reference sequence). V was pared by 5 bases and J by 5 bases, with 19 bases between. The CDR3 here is CASSLTGTVVDEQYF. The CDR3 region has the DNA TGTGCCAGCAGCCTGACAGGAACGGTTGTGGACGAGCAGTACTTC.

Written as DNA, the CDR3 is TGTGCCAGTAGTATAGGACTAGTTACTGTGGGGCCCTACGAGCAGTACTTC. Translated: CASSIGLVTVGPYEQYF. The chain employs TRBV19 and TRBJ2-7; perhaps TRBD2 as D (6 bases). Germline V lookup: CDR1 LNHDA, CDR2 SQIVND (reference sequence). This CDR3 is built from 17 residues. Trimming left V 1 base short and J 2 bases short, with 18 bases between.

The V and J genes are TRBV30 and TRBJ2-7; D unclear. Germline-derived CDR1 and CDR2 are GTSNPN and SVGIG (reference sequence). The CDR3 extends over 12 amino acids. Deletions cut 2 bases from V and 0 bases from J, with 5 bases between. The CDR3 spells CAWSSSSYEQYF. CDR3 DNA sequence: TGTGCCTGGAGTTCTAGCTCCTACGAGCAGTACTTC.

The rearrangement uses TRBV6-6 and TRBJ1-2; D remains unclear. The V gene's germline CDR1 is MNHNY and CDR2 SVGAGI (reference sequence). With 7 bases removed from V and 7 bases from J, the gap between germline ends came to 25 bases. CDR3 length equals 16 residues. CDR3 region: CASTPETRRFAGGYTF. The CDR3, as DNA: TGTGCCAGCACCCCAGAGACACGCCGGTTCGCGGGTGGCTACACCTTC.

This chain joins TRBV10-3 and TRBJ2-1; weak D call: TRBD2 (6 bases). Germline assignment: CDR1 ENHRY and CDR2 SYGVKD. The CDR3 contains 14 residues. Trimming pared 4 bases from V and 2 bases from J, leaving 9 bases between. The CDR3 region is CAISVGGTYNEQFF. CDR3 in DNA: TGTGCCATCAGTGTGGGGGGAACCTACAATGAGCAGTTCTTC.